This TCR beta chain appears in the sequencing data of a study of cytomegalovirus exposure and HLA in healthy donors. Whole-study context: Per a later analysis, the approximately 690 first-cohort and approximately 120 validation repertoires shared one platform. Study-wide findings and caveats: Overall, approximately 180 TCR beta chains were annotated as cytomegalovirus-associated.

The donors were members of the approximately 120-subject validation cohort (separate from the roughly 700-subject first cohort). The V segment lost 2 bases and the J segment 6 bases; nucleotides outside the gene matches: 6. There are 15 residues in the CDR3. Germline assignment: CDR1 SEHNR and CDR2 FQNEAQ (reference sequence). This table comes from immunoSEQ multiplex PCR, and its TCRdb copy is limited to in-frame clones, with some not included. In the table there are roughly 260,000 clones, around 89% of which are singletons. Concerning this clone itself: Antigen unknown.

The sequenced sample was PBMCs. This rearrangement joins TRBV7-9 to TRBJ2-1; TRBD2 agrees at 8 bases. This receptor was obtained from a woman aged 18-35 years in good health and CMV-seronegative. In DNA, the CDR3 is TGTGCCAGCAGCTTATTGGGACTAGTGAGCAATGAGCAGTTCTTC. Translated: CASSLLGLVSNEQFF.